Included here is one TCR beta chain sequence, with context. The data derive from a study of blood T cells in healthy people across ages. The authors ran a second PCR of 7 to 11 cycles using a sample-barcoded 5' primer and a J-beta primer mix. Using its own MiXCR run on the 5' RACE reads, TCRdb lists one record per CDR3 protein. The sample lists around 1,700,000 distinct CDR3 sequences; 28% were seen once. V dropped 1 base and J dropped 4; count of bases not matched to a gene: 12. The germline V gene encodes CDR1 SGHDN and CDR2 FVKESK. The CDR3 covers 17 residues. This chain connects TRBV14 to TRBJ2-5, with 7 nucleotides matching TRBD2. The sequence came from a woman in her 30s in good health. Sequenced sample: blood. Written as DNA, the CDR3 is TGTGCCAGCAGCCAAGGGATCTTTGGACTAGTTACAGAGACCCAGTACTTC. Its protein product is CASSQGIFGLVTETQYF. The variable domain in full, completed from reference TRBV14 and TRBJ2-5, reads EAGVTQFPSHSVIEKGQTVTLRCDPISGHDNLYWYRRVMGKEIKFLLHFVKESKQDESGMPNNRFLAERTGGTYSTLKVQPAELEDSGVYFCASSQGIFGLVTETQYFGPGTRLLVL.